Here is one T cell receptor beta chain with its context. The data stem from a study of blood T cell repertoires in COVID-19. The authors' processing: From reference gene primer amplification, estimates of nucleated cell counts were derived. Assay: immunoSEQ multiplex PCR; the TCRdb copy retains only in-frame clones and omits some. The V and J calls and clone size come from that table; D and trimming were worked out from the DNA. This repertoire shows 70,000 or so clones, more than 75% found once; its top ten account for 1.4% to 1.5%. Germline loops: CDR1 SGHTS, CDR2 YDEGEE. This CDR3 comprises 14 residues. V lost 2 bases, J lost 4 bases, and 10 bases lay in between.

The sequenced material came from peripheral blood. The clonotype originates from a man between 50 and 59 years old with acute or convalescent COVID-19. This chain links TRBV5-8 with TRBJ1-5; D unclear. CDR3 protein: CASSFASRNQPQHF. DNA for the CDR3: TGTGCCAGCAGCTTCGCTTCTCGGAATCAGCCCCAGCATTTT.